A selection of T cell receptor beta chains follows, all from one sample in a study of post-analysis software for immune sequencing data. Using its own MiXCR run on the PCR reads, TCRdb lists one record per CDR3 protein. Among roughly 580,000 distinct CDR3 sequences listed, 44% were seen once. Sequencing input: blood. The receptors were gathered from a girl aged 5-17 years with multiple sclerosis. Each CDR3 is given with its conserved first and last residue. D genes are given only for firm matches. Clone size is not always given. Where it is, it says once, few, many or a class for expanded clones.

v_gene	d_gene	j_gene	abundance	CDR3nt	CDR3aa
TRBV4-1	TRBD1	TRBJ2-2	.	TGCGCCAGCAGCCAAGCAGGGGGTATGGTCACCGGGGAGCTGTTTTTT	CASSQAGGMVTGELFF
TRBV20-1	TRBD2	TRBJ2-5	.	TGCAGTGCTAGAGAGGGGGCGGGACTAGCGACCCAAGAGACCCAGTACTTC	CSAREGAGLATQETQYF
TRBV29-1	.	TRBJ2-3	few	TGCAGCGTTGGGGGGGAAACAGATACGCAGTATTTT	CSVGGETDTQYF
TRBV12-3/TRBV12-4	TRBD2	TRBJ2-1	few	TGTGCCAGCAGTCCCGTCTGGCTAGCGGGTCACAATGAGCAGTTCTTC	CASSPVWLAGHNEQFF
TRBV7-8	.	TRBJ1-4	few	TGTGCCAGCAGCCTCAGGTCGCCTAATGAAAAACTGTTTTTT	CASSLRSPNEKLFF
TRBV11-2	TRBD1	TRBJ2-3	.	TGTGCCAGCAGCTTAGGCTGGTACGGACAGGGGGCGGCCGATACGCAGTATTTT	CASSLGWYGQGAADTQYF
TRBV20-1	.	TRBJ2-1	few	TGCAGTGCCAAACTGGCCAGGAATCAGGGAATCTACAATGAGCAGTTCTTC	CSAKLARNQGIYNEQFF
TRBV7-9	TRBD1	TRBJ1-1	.	TGTGCCAGCAGCACTCCCGACAGGGGGGACACTGAAGCTTTCTTT	CASSTPDRGDTEAFF
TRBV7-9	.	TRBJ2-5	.	TGTGCCAGCAGCTTTAGGACGGAACATCAAGAGGCCCAGTACTTC	CASSFRTEHQEAQYF
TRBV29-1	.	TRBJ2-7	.	TGCAGCGTTGCGGAGGTAAAGATGGTCTACGGGCAGTACTTC	CSVAEVKMVYGQYF
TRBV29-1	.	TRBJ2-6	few	TGCAGCGTTGAAGAAAGGGCTGGGGCCAACGTCCTGACTTTC	CSVEERAGANVLTF
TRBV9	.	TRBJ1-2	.	TGTGCCAGCAGCGTAGAGGGCCCCCCTAGCTATGGCTACACCTTC	CASSVEGPPSYGYTF
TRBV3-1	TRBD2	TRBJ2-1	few	TGTGCCAGCAGCCAACGACTAGCGGGAGAGGGCAATGAGCAGTTCTTC	CASSQRLAGEGNEQFF
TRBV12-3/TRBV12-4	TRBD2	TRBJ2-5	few	TGTGCCAGCAGCTCTACTAGCGGGAGGGTTACGGAGACCCAGTACTTC	CASSSTSGRVTETQYF
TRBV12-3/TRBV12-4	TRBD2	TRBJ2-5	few	TGTGCCAGCACCCGGGCGGCTAGCGGGGCAAGGGAGACCCAGTACTTC	CASTRAASGARETQYF
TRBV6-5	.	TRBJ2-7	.	TGTGCCAGCAGTTACTCCGGACCGTACGAGCAGTACTTC	CASSYSGPYEQYF
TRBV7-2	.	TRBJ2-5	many	TGTGCCAGCAGCTTCTCTGGGGAGACCCAGTACTTC	CASSFSGETQYF
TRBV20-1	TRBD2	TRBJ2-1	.	TGCAGTGCTAGTGAGCTAGCGGGAGGGGACAATGAGCAGTTCTTC	CSASELAGGDNEQFF
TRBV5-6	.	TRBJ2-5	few	TGTGCCAGCAGCTTGAAGCAGGGTCCGGAGACCCAGTACTTC	CASSLKQGPETQYF
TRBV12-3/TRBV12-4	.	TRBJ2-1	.	TGTGCCAGCAGTTTATCGCCTAGCTCCCACTACAATGAGCAGTTCTTC	CASSLSPSSHYNEQFF
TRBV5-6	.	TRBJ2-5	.	TGTGCCAGCAGCTGGGGTCCGCAGGGGTTGGTAGAAGAGACCCAGTACTTC	CASSWGPQGLVEETQYF
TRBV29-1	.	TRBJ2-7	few	TGCAGCGTTGCAGGGGTCTACGAGCAGTACTTC	CSVAGVYEQYF
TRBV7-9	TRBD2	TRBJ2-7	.	TGTGCCAGCATCCGGAGCGGGGGGGCTTACTACGAGCAGTACTTC	CASIRSGGAYYEQYF
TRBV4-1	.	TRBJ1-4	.	TGCGCCAGCAGCCAAGGGACAGAGTTTTATGAAAAACTGTTTTTT	CASSQGTEFYEKLFF
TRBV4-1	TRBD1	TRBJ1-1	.	TGCGCCAGCAGCCATGTGACAGGGATGAACACTGAAGCTTTCTTT	CASSHVTGMNTEAFF
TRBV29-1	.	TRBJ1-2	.	TGCAGCGTTGGGGGTACCATTCCCCGAGAGGGGTATGGCTACACCTTC	CSVGGTIPREGYGYTF
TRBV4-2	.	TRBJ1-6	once	TGTGCCAGCAGCCAGGAATCAGCAGGTGCGAATTCACCCCTCCACTTT	CASSQESAGANSPLHF
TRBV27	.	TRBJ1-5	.	TGTGCCAGCAGTTCCGCTAGATTCGGGGATAGCAATCAGCCCCAGCATTTT	CASSSARFGDSNQPQHF
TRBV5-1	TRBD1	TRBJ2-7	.	TGCGCCAGCAGCAGACAGGGTGGGGTCGAGCAGTACTTC	CASSRQGGVEQYF
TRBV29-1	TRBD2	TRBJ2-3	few	TGCAGCGTTGTACCGGGAGGAAAGTCAGATACGCAGTATTTT	CSVVPGGKSDTQYF
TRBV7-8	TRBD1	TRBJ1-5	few	TGTGCCAGCAGCTTAGTGCCCAGACAGGGGAACCAGCCCCAGCATTTT	CASSLVPRQGNQPQHF
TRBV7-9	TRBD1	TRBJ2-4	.	TGTGCCAGCAGCTTAGGAGGGGACAGAAGAGCCAAAAACATTCAGTACTTC	CASSLGGDRRAKNIQYF
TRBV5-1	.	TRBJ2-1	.	TGCGCCAGCAGCTTGGATTCAACGGGGGTAGGTGAGCAGTTCTTC	CASSLDSTGVGEQFF
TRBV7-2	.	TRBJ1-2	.	TGTGCCGGCAGCGGGACGGCAGTAAACTATGGCTACACCTTC	CAGSGTAVNYGYTF
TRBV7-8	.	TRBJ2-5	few	TGTGCCAGCAGCTTAGACAGGACGTCCGGATGGACCCAGTACTTC	CASSLDRTSGWTQYF
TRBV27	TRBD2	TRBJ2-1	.	TGTGCCAGCATCCTGCGGGAGGGCCGAGGGTATGAGCAGTTCTTC	CASILREGRGYEQFF
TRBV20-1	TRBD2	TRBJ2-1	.	TGCAGTGCTAGGACCTCGGGACTAGCGGGCCCCCTTGGTTCCTACAATGAGCAGTTCTTC	CSARTSGLAGPLGSYNEQFF
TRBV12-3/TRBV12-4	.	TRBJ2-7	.	TGTGCCAGCACCGCTCATAGCAATGAGCAGTACTTC	CASTAHSNEQYF
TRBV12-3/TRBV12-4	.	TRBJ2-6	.	TGTGCCAGCAGCGCACCGGGGAGTGGGGCCAACGTCCTGACTTTC	CASSAPGSGANVLTF
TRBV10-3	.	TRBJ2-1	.	TGTGCCATCAGTGACGGAGTGGACAATGAGCAGTTCTTC	CAISDGVDNEQFF
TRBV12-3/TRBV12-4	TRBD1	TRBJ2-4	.	TGTGCCAGCAGTCCATTTCAGGGGGTCGCTAAAAACATTCAGTACTTC	CASSPFQGVAKNIQYF
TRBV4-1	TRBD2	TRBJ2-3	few	TGCGCCAGCAGCCAAGACATAGCGGGGGGGCTAGATACGCAGTATTTT	CASSQDIAGGLDTQYF
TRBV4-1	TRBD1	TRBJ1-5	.	TGCGCCAGCAGCCAAGTAGGGGGCGTGGGGCAGCCCCAGCATTTT	CASSQVGGVGQPQHF